The present T cell receptor beta chain was sequenced within a study of shared T cell receptors in the human thymus. This CDR3 is built from 18 residues. CDR1 is SGDLS and CDR2 is YYNGEE in the germline V gene. The ends were cut back, 3 bases at V and 2 bases at J, with 23 bases in the middle. TCRdb's table, derived via immunoSEQ multiplex PCR, lists solely in-frame clones and lacks some. The sample has around 730,000 clones, around 85% seen once; the top ten hold more than 0.01%. These same records also appear under a second study, on human thymus T cells. This second study notes: Thymus was obtained from resections taken during corrective heart surgery.

This sequence joins TRBV9 and TRBJ1-1, with TRBD1 as a possible D gene (6 bases). What was sequenced was thymocytes. The source of this sequence is a girl less than two years old with a congenital heart defect. CDR3 nucleotides: TGTGCCAGCAGCGCCACCGCAGGGGACGGGACGCGCAACACTGAAGCTTTCTTT. Its translation: CASSATAGDGTRNTEAFF.